This T cell receptor beta chain appears in the sequencing data of a study of blood T cell repertoires in COVID-19. Overall study: In each case, the material was cDNA or gDNA derived from T cells, B-cell-depleted T cells, or PBMCs.

The data were produced by immunoSEQ multiplex PCR, yet TCRdb's version contains in-frame clones alone and is incomplete. The table has more than 300,000 clones, approximately 90% seen once. This CDR3 region has 13 residues. The ends were cut back, 2 bases at V and 10 bases at J, with 12 bases in the middle. The V gene's germline CDR1 is SGHTA and CDR2 FQGTGA. This TCR came from a woman aged 25 to 39 with COVID-19, enrolled during active disease. The material sequenced was peripheral blood. The chain joins TRBV7-3 to TRBJ2-1; D is ambiguous. CDR3 nucleotide sequence: TGTGCCAGCAGCTTATACGATTTTGAGGAGCAGTTCTTC. Translation gives CASSLYDFEEQFF.